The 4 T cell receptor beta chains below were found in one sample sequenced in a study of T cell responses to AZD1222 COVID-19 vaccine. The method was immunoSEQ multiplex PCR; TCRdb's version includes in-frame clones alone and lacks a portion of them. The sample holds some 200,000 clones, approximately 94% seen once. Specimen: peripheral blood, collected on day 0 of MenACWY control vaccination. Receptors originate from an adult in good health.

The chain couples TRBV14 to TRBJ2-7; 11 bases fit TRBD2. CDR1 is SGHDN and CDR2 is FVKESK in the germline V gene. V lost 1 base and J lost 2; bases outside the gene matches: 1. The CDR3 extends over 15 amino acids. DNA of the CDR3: TGTGCCAGCAGCCAAGCTAGCGGGGGGACCTACGAGCAGTACTTC. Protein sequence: CASSQASGGTYEQYF.

The CDR3, as DNA: TGTGCTAGTGGTTTGGTACTAGGAGCCCGGGACAGGGGCACTGAAGCTTTCTTT. Translating gives CASGLVLGARDRGTEAFF. This sequence joins TRBV12-5 and TRBJ1-1; 10 bases fit TRBD1. V lost 0 bases, J lost 4 bases, and 11 bases stayed unmatched. CDR1 LGHNT and CDR2 FRNRAP come from the germline V gene. CDR3 length equals 18 residues.

The CDR3 DNA reads TGTGCCAGCGATCTGGGACAGGGGCATCAGCCCCAGCATTTT. Residues: CASDLGQGHQPQHF. The rearrangement uses TRBV28 and TRBJ1-5; 10 positions agree with TRBD1. J was trimmed by 5 bases and V by 8 bases; bases with no gene match: 6. Germline lookup yields CDR1 MDHEN and CDR2 SYDVKM. The CDR3 consists of 14 residues.

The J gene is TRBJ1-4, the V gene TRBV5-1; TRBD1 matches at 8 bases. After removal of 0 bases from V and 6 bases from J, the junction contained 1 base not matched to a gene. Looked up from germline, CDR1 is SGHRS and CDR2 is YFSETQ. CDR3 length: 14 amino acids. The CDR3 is CASSLEQGDEKLFF. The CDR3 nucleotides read TGCGCCAGCAGCTTGGAACAGGGGGATGAAAAACTGTTTTTT.